This T cell receptor beta chain is drawn from a study of CD4 T cells in relation to SARS-CoV-2 and coronaviruses. This clone was counted between two and nine times. The antigen remains undetermined. V was cut by 5 bases and J by 3 bases, with 10 bases left in between. The germline CDR1 and CDR2 sequences are SNHLY and FYNNEI. The CDR3 has 13 amino acids. Measured with immunoSEQ multiplex PCR; TCRdb has only the in-frame clones, and not every one. The repertoire holds about 22,000 clones, with about 79% as singletons. CD4+ T cells from unexposed donors were obtained before the COVID-19 pandemic (2011-2018). CD4+ T cells were isolated from the cells after 10 days of culture.

The clonotype originates from a human donor in good health. The J gene is TRBJ1-1, the V gene TRBV2; D uncertain. Sequencing was carried out using CD4+ T cells from PBMCs, cultured in vitro. The CDR3: CASSSVRDTEAFF. In nucleotides, the CDR3 is TGTGCCAGCAGTTCAGTTAGGGACACTGAAGCTTTCTTT. The full variable domain, with the rest looked up from reference TRBV2 and TRBJ1-1, is EPEVTQTPSHQVTQMGQEVILRCVPISNHLYFYWYRQILGQKVEFLVSFYNNEISEKSEIFDDQFSVERPDGSNFTLKIRSTKLEDSAMYFCASSSVRDTEAFFGQGTRLTVV.